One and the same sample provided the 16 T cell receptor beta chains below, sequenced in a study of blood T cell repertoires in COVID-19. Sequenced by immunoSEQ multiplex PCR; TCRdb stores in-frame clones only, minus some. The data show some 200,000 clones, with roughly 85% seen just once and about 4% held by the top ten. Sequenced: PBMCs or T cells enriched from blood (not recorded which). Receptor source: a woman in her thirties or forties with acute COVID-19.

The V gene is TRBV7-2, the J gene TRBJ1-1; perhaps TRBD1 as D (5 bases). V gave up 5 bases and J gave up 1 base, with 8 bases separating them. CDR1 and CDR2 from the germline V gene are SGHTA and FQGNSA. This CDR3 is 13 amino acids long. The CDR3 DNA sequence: TGTGCCAGCAGCGTGCAGGGGAACACTGAAGCTTTCTTT. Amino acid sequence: CASSVQGNTEAFF.

The CDR3 DNA reads as TGTGCCACCAGCTTCCGAGTGGGATCAGGGGCCGAAAAACTGTTTTTT. Its translation is CATSFRVGSGAEKLFF. The chain combines TRBV15 with TRBJ1-4, with a tentative D call TRBD1 (6 bases). The CDR3 is 16 amino acids. The V and J ends lost 5 bases and 8 bases respectively, with 21 bases between them. CDR1 is LNHNV and CDR2 is YYDKDF in the germline V gene (reference sequence).

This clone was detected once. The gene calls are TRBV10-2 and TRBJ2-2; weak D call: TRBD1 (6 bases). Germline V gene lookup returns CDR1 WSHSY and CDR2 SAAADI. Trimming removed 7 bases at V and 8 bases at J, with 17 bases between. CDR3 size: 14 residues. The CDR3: CASTSQGFVGELFF. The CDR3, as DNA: TGCGCCAGCACCTCACAGGGCTTCGTAGGGGAGCTGTTTTTT.

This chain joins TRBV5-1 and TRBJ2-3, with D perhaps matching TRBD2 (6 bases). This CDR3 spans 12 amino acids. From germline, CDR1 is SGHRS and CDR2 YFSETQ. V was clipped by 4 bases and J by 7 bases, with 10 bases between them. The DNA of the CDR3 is TGCGCCAGCAGCGGGGACTTTTATACGCAGTATTTT. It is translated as CASSGDFYTQYF. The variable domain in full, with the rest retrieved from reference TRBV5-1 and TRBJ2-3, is KAGVTQTPRYLIKTRGQQVTLSCSPISGHRSVSWYQQTPGQGLQFLFEYFSETQRNKGNFPGRFSGRQFSNSRSEMNVSTLELGDSALYLCASSGDFYTQYFGPGTRLTVL.

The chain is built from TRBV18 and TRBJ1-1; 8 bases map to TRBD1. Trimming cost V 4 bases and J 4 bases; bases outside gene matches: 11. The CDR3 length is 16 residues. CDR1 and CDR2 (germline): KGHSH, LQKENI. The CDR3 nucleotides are TGTGCCAGCTCACAAAATTCTGGACAGGGCGGCACTGAAGCTTTCTTT. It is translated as CASSQNSGQGGTEAFF.

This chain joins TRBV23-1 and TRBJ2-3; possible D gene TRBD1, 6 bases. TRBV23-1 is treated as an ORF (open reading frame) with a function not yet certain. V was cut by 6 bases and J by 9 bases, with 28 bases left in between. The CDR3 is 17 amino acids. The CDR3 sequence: CASRHRAQGTGKITQYF. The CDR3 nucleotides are TGCGCCAGCAGACACAGGGCCCAGGGAACGGGAAAAATCACGCAGTATTTT.

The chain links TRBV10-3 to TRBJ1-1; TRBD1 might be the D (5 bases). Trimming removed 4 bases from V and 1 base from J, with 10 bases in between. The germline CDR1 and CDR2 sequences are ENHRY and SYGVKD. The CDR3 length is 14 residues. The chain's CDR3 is CAISVQGGNTEAFF. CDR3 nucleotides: TGTGCCATCAGTGTCCAGGGAGGGAACACTGAAGCTTTCTTT.

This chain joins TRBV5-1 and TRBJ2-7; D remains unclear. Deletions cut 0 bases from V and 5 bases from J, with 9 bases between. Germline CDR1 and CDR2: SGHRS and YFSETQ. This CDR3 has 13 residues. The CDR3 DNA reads TGCGCCAGCAGCTTGGCCGTCCAGAACGAGCAGTACTTC. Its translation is CASSLAVQNEQYF.

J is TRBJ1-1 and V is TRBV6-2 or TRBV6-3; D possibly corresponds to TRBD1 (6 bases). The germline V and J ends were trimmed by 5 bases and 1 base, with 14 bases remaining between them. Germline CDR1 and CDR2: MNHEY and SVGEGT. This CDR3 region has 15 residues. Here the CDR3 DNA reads TGTGCCAGCAGTGATTTCAGGGGACGGAACACTGAAGCTTTCTTT. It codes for CASSDFRGRNTEAFF.

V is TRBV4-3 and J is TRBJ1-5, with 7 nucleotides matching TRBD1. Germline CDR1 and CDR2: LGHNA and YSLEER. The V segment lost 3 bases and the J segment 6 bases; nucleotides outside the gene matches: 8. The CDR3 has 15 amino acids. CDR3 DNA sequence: TGCGCCAGCAGCCAGGCCGGGACAGAGGGTCAGCCCCAGCATTTT. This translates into CASSQAGTEGQPQHF.

CDR3: CAWSATGAAGVFF. In nucleotides, the CDR3 is TGTGCCTGGAGTGCCACGGGTGCTGCGGGGGTTTTCTTT. The V gene is TRBV30, the J gene TRBJ1-1; a possible D gene is TRBD1 (5 bases). This CDR3 has 13 residues. Germline CDR1 reads GTSNPN; CDR2 reads SVGIG (reference sequence). Trimming removed 1 base from V and 13 bases from J, with 19 bases in between.

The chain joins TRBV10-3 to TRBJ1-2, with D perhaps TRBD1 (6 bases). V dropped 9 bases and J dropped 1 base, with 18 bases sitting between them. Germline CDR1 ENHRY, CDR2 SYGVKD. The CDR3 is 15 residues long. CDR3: CAISIYQGLNYGYTF. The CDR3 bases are TGTGCCATTTCCATTTACCAGGGGCTTAACTATGGCTACACCTTC.

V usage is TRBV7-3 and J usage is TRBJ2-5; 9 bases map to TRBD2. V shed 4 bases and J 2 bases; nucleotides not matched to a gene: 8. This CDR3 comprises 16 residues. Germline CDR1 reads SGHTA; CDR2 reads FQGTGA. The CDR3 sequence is CASSSIGAGGQETQYF. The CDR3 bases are TGTGCCAGCAGCTCAATTGGCGCGGGGGGGCAAGAGACCCAGTACTTC.

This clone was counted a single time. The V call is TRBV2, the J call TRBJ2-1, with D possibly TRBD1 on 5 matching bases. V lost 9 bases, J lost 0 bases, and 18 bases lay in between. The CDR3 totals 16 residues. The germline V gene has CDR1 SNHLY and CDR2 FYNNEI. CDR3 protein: CARKGYRTSSYNEQFF. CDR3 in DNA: TGTGCCAGGAAGGGGTATAGGACAAGCTCCTACAATGAGCAGTTCTTC.

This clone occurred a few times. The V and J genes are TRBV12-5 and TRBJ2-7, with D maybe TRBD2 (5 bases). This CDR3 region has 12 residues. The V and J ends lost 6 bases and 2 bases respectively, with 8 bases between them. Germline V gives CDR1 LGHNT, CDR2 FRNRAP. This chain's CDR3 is CASGPTTYEQYF. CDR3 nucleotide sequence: TGTGCTAGTGGGCCGACTACCTACGAGCAGTACTTC.

The CDR3 DNA is TGTGCCAGCAGGTATATGAACACCATATATTTT. The encoded protein is CASRYMNTIYF. This sequence joins TRBV28 and TRBJ1-3; no definite D call. The CDR3 consists of 11 residues. V lost 6 bases and J 7 bases, leaving 7 bases between the germline ends. Germline V lookup: CDR1 MDHEN, CDR2 SYDVKM.